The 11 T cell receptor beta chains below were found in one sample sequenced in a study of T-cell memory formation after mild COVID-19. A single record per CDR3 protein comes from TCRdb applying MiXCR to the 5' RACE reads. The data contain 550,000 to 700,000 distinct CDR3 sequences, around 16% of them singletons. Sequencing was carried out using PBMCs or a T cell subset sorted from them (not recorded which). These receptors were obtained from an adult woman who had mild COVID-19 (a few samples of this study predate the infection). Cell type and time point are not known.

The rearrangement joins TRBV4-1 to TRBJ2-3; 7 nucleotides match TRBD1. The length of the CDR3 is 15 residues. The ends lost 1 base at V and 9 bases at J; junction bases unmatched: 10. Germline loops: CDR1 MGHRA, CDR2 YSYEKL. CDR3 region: CASSQGTGSVRTQYF. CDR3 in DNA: TGCGCCAGCAGCCAAGGGACAGGTTCAGTGAGGACGCAGTATTTT.

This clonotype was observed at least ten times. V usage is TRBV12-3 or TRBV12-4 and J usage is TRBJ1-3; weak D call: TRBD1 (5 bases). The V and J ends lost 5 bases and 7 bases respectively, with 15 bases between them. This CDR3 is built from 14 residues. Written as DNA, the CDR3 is TGTGCCAGCAGTACAGGAGTGACCGTGAACACCATATATTTT. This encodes CASSTGVTVNTIYF.

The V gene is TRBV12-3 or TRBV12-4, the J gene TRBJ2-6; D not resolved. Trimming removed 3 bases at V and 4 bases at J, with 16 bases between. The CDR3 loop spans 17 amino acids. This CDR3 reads CASSFDSFSYGANVLTF. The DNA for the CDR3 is TGTGCCAGCAGTTTTGACTCCTTTTCTTACGGGGCCAACGTCCTGACTTTC.

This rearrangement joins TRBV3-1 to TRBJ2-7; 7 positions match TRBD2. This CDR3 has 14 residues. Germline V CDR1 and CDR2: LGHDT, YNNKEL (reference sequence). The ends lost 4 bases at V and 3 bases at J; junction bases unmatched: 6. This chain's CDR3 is CASSPSGLVYEQYF. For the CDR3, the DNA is TGTGCCAGCAGCCCCTCCGGACTAGTCTACGAGCAGTACTTC.

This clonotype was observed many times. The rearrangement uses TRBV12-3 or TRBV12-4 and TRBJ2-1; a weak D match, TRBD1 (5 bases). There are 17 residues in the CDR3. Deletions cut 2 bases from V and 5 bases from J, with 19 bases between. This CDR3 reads CASSLSAGPSSNNEQFF. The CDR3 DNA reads TGTGCCAGCAGTTTATCGGCAGGGCCAAGCTCAAACAATGAGCAGTTCTTC.

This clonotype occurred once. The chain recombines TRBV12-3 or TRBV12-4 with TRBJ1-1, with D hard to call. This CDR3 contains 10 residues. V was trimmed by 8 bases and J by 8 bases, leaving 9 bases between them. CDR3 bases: TGTGCCAGCTTGGTGAAAGAAGCTTTCTTT. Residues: CASLVKEAFF.

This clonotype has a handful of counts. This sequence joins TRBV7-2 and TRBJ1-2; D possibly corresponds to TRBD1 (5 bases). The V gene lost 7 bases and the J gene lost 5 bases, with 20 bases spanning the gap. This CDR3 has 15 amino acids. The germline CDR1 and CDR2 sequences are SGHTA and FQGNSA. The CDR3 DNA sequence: TGTGCCAGCACGGAGGGGCGAAGGCTGACTTATGGCTACACCTTC. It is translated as CASTEGRRLTYGYTF.

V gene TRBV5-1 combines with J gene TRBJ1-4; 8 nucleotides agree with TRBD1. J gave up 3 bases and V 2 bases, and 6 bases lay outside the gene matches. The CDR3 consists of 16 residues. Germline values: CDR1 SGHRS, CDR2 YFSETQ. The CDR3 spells CASSFGDRGSNEKLFF. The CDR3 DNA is TGCGCCAGCAGCTTCGGCGACAGGGGATCTAATGAAAAACTGTTTTTT.

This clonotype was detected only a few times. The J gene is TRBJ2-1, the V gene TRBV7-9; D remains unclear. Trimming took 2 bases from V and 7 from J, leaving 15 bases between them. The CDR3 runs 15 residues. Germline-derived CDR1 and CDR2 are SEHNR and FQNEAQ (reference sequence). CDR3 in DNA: TGTGCCAGCAGCTTATCCAGGCTTGGGCGTAATGAGCAGTTCTTC. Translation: CASSLSRLGRNEQFF.

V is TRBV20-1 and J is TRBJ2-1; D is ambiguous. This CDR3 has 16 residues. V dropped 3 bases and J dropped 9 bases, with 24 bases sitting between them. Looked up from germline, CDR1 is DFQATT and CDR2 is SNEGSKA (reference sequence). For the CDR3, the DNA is TGCAGTGCTAGGAGTCTGAGCAGGATTGTGTTCGGTGAGCAGTTCTTC. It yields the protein CSARSLSRIVFGEQFF.

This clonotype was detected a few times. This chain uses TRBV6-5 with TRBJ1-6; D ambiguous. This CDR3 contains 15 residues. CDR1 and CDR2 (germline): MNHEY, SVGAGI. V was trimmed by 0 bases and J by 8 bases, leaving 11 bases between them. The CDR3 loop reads CASSYSSRAHSPLHF. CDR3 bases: TGTGCCAGCAGTTACTCGAGTAGGGCTCATTCACCCCTCCACTTT.